This is a list of T cell receptor beta chains from one sample in a study of shared clonotypes between healthy human individuals. This table comes from immunoSEQ multiplex PCR, and its TCRdb copy is limited to in-frame clones, with some not included. The sample includes more than 1,200,000 clones, about 98.5% of them seen just once. The sequenced sample was naive CD4+ T cells sorted from blood. These TCRs come from a man aged 25-40 years in good health. Both conserved end residues are part of each CDR3. Fields, in order: CDR3 protein, CDR3 DNA, V gene, J gene, D gene, clone size. The D gene is left open where the match is weak. Some rows have no size entry. The others give once, few or many, or a class for an expanded clone.

CASSVAAYNEQFF,TGTGCCAGCAGCGTAGCCGCCTACAATGAGCAGTTCTTC,TRBV9,TRBJ2-1,.,.
CSVEPLLNTDTQYF,TGCAGCGTTGAGCCCCTCCTCAACACAGATACGCAGTATTTT,TRBV29-1,TRBJ2-3,.,.
CAISESGSLSNQPQHF,TGTGCCATCAGTGAATCGGGGAGTCTGAGCAATCAGCCCCAGCATTTT,TRBV10-3,TRBJ1-5,.,.
CASSDSYYEQYF,TGTGCCAGCAGTGACAGTTACTACGAGCAGTACTTC,TRBV25-1,TRBJ2-7,.,.
CASSKAPLCAGGPGTNYEQYF,TGTGCCAGCAGCAAAGCCCCGCTTTGTGCGGGAGGCCCAGGGACAAACTACGAGCAGTACTTC,TRBV21-1,TRBJ2-7,.,.
CASSLSLFSHNEQFF,TGTGCCAGCAGCTTATCACTTTTTTCCCACAATGAGCAGTTCTTC,TRBV7-2,TRBJ2-1,.,.
CASNSLGYEQYF,TGTGCCAGCAACAGTTTGGGGTACGAGCAGTACTTC,TRBV25-1,TRBJ2-7,.,.
CASSYSTQTQNYEQYF,TGTGCCAGCAGTTACTCGACTCAGACACAGAACTACGAGCAGTACTTC,TRBV6-6,TRBJ2-7,.,.
CSALADSNQPQHF,TGCAGCGCCCTGGCGGACAGCAATCAGCCCCAGCATTTT,TRBV29-1,TRBJ1-5,.,.
CASSLYLLSGAGANVLTF,TGTGCCAGCAGCTTATACCTTCTTTCTGGGGCCGGGGCCAACGTCCTGACTTTC,TRBV7-9,TRBJ2-6,.,.
CASRPDRGQTEAFF,TGTGCCAGCAGACCGGACAGGGGCCAGACTGAAGCTTTCTTT,TRBV2,TRBJ1-1,TRBD1,.
CASSLERTTKNNYGYTF,TGTGCCAGCAGCTTGGAAAGGACAACGAAGAATAACTATGGCTACACCTTC,TRBV5-6,TRBJ1-2,.,.
CASSFPSGSGNTQYF,TGTGCCAGCAGTTTCCCTAGCGGGAGTGGAAATACGCAGTATTTT,TRBV28,TRBJ2-3,TRBD2,once
CASSQVDRGFQPQHF,TGCGCCAGCAGCCAAGTCGACAGGGGGTTTCAGCCCCAGCATTTT,TRBV4-1,TRBJ1-5,TRBD1,.
CSVRSRLRDTGELFF,TGCAGCGTTCGCAGCAGGTTGAGGGACACCGGGGAGCTGTTTTTT,TRBV29-1,TRBJ2-2,.,once
CASSQDFLNNEQFF,TGCGCCAGCAGCCAAGATTTTTTAAACAATGAGCAGTTCTTC,TRBV4-3,TRBJ2-1,.,.
CASSWRTSGSPHNEQFF,TGCGCCAGCAGCTGGAGGACTAGCGGGAGCCCTCACAATGAGCAGTTCTTC,TRBV5-1,TRBJ2-1,TRBD2,.
CASSRDIAGGYNEQFF,TGTGCCAGCAGCAGGGATATAGCGGGAGGCTACAATGAGCAGTTCTTC,TRBV7-2,TRBJ2-1,TRBD2,.
CASSTYKNTEAFF,TGCGCCAGCAGCACTTACAAGAACACTGAAGCTTTCTTT,TRBV5-1,TRBJ1-1,.,.
CASSWRERGHEQFF,TGTGCCAGCAGCTGGCGGGAGAGAGGACATGAGCAGTTCTTC,TRBV5-4,TRBJ2-1,TRBD2,.